This record covers a single TCR beta chain. Its antigen is not identified. These data originate in a study of T cells in Graves' hyperthyroidism and ophthalmopathy. Broader study findings: Blood also showed most of the thyroid clonotypes that were expanded above 0.001.

Patients having uncontrolled infection, another autoimmune disease, pregnancy or lactation were not included. Out of approximately 10 ml of fresh peripheral blood came the PBMCs. The CDR3 length is 16 residues. Germline values: CDR1 LNHDA, CDR2 SQIVND (reference sequence). V lost 4 bases to trimming and J lost 6 bases; unmatched junction nucleotides: 9. TCR beta CDR3 regions were amplified from RNA transcripts. A first-round RT-PCR of the TCR CDR3 used the HTBI primer set. MiXCR, run by TCRdb on the multiplex PCR reads, gives a single entry per CDR3 protein. The sample lists hundreds of thousands of distinct CDR3 sequences; around 15% were seen once.

The genes are TRBV19 and TRBJ2-1, with TRBD2 identical over 10 bases. The receptor was derived from a woman aged 18-29 years with Graves' hyperthyroidism. Input material: blood. This CDR3 reads CASSNLAGVRANEQFF. The CDR3 bases are TGTGCCAGTAGTAACCTAGCGGGAGTGAGAGCCAATGAGCAGTTCTTC.